What follows describes a single T cell receptor beta chain. Antigen specificity is unknown. The entry originates in a study of T cells in localized non-small cell lung cancer. Study-wide results and limits: Exceeding tumor, uninvolved adjacent lung had the highest T cell clonality. There was an association of higher blood T cell density with longer overall survival.

The V gene's germline CDR1 is DFQATT and CDR2 SNEGSKA (reference sequence). The V end was cut by 7 bases, the J end by 6 bases, with 12 bases between. CDR3 size: 11 residues. Only in-frame clones appear in the TCRdb table, and some are missing; sequencing was by immunoSEQ multiplex PCR. The table has over 30,000 clones, 86% seen once. The specimen was peripheral blood mononuclear cells, collected before any cancer treatment. The chain links TRBV20-1 to TRBJ1-2; no definite D call. This TCR was sampled from a male donor aged 60 or older with stage II lung adenocarcinoma. CDR3 in DNA: TGCAGTGTCGGGTCCGGAGATGGCTACACCTTC. It specifies CSVGSGDGYTF.